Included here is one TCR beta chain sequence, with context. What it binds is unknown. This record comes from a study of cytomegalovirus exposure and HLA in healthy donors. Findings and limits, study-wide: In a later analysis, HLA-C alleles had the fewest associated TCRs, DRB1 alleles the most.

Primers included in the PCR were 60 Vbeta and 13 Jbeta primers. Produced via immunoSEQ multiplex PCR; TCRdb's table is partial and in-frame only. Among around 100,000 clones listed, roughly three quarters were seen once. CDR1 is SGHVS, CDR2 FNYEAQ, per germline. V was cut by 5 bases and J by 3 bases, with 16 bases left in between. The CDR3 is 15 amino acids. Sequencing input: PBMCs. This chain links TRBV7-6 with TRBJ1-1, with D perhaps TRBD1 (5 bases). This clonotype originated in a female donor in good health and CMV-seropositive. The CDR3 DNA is TGTGCCAGCAGCACTAACCCGGGGGTCGACACTGAAGCTTTCTTT. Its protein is CASSTNPGVDTEAFF.